This TCR beta chain emerged from a study of PD-L1 blockade in urothelial cancer. Whole-study context: Treatment start was followed by blood analysis at 3 weeks (second dose) and again at 6 weeks.

In the case of this clone: Its antigen is undetermined.

Generated by immunoSEQ multiplex PCR, the TCRdb table keeps only in-frame clones and is missing some. The sample consists of about 76,000 clones, approximately 90% of them appearing once. This CDR3 contains 14 residues. Per the germline V gene, CDR1 is LNHNV and CDR2 is YYDKDF (reference sequence). V shed 9 bases, J shed 1 base, and the junction held 6 bases outside the gene matches. As for time point: peripheral blood 6 weeks after treatment start. General study findings and limits: Pretreatment peripheral blood TCR clonality that fell below the median predicted better survival among the patients studied. Durable benefit was linked to greater 3-week expansion of tumor-associated blood clones.

The TCR comes from a woman aged 80 or older with urothelial cancer. Here the sequenced sample was PBMCs, taken around atezolizumab (anti-PD-L1) treatment. The chain carries TRBV15 and TRBJ2-3, with TRBD2 matching over 8 bases. The CDR3 nucleotides read TGTGCCACTGGAGCGGGAGCGGGCACAGATACGCAGTATTTT. Its translation: CATGAGAGTDTQYF.